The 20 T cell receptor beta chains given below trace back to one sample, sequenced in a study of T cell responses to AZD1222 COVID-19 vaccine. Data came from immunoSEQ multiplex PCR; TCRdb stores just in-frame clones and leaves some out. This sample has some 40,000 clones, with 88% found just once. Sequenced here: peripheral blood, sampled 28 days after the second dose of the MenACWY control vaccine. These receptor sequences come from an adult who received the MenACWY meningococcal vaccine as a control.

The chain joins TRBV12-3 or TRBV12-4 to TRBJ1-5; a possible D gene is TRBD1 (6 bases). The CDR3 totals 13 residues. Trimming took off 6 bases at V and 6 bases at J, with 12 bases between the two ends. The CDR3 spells CASRTGSGQPQHF. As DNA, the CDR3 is TGTGCCAGCAGAACAGGGTCCGGTCAGCCCCAGCATTTT.

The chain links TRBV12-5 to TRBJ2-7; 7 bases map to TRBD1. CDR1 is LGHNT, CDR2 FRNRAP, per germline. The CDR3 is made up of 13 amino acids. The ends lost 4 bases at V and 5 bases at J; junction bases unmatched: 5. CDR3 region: CASGSTDRDEQYF. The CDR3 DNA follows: TGTGCTAGTGGTTCTACCGACAGGGACGAGCAGTACTTC.

The CDR3 DNA is TGTGCCAGCAGCCAACGGGATAGCGGGTACTACGAGCAGTACTTC. Protein product: CASSQRDSGYYEQYF. The chain combines TRBV4-2 with TRBJ2-7; TRBD2 matches 7 bases. Losses at the gene ends were 2 bases for V and 3 bases for J; bases not matched to a gene: 7. Germline V gives CDR1 LGHNA, CDR2 YNFKEQ. The CDR3 runs to 15 residues.

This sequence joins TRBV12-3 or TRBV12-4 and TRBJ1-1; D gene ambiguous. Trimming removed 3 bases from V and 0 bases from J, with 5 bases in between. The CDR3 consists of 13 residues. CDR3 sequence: CASSFRLNTEAFF. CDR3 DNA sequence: TGTGCCAGCAGTTTTCGGCTGAACACTGAAGCTTTCTTT.

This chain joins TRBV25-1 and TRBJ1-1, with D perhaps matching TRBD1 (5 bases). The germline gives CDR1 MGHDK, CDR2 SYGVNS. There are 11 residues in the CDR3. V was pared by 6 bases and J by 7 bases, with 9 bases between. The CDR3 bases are TGTGCCAGCAGAGGGGTAGGTGAAGCTTTCTTT. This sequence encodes CASRGVGEAFF. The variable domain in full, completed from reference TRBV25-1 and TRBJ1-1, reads EADIYQTPRYLVIGTGKKITLECSQTMGHDKMYWYQQDPGMELHLIHYSYGVNSTEKGDLSSESTVSRIRTEHFPLTLESARPSHTSQYLCASRGVGEAFFGQGTRLTVV.

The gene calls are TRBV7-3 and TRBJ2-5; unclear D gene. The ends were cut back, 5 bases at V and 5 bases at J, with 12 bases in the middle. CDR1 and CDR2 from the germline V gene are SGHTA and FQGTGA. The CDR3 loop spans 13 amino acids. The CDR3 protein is CASSQLGGETQYF. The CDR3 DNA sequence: TGTGCCAGCAGCCAACTGGGTGGCGAGACCCAGTACTTC.

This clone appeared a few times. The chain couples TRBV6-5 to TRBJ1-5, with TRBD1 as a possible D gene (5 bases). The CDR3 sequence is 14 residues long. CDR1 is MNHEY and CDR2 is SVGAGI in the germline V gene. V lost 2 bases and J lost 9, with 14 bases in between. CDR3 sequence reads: CASSYKQDLGPQHF. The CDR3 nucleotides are TGTGCCAGCAGTTACAAACAGGATTTGGGGCCCCAGCATTTT.

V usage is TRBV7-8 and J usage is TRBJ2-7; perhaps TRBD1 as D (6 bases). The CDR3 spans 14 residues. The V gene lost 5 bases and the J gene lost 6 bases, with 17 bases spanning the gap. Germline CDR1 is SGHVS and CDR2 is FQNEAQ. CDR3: CASSTADTRGEQYF. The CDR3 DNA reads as TGTGCCAGCAGCACCGCCGACACCAGGGGCGAGCAGTACTTC. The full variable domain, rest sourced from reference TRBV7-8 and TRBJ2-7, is GAGVSQSPRYKVAKRGQDVALRCDPISGHVSLFWYQQALGQGPEFLTYFQNEAQLDKSGLPSDRFFAERPEGSVSTLKIQRTQQEDSAVYLCASSTADTRGEQYFGPGTRLTVT.

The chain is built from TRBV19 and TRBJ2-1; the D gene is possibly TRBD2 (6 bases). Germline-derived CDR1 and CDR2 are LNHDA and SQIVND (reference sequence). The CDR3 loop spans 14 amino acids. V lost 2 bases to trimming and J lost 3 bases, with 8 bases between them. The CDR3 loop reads CASSISAGYNEQFF. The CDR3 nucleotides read TGTGCCAGTAGTATATCAGCGGGCTACAATGAGCAGTTCTTC.

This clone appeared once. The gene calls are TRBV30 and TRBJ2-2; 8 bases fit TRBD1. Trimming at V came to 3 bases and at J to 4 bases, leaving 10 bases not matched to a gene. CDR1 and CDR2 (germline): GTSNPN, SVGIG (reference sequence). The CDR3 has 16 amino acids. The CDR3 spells CAWRDLTGESTGELFF. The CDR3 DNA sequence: TGTGCCTGGAGAGATCTGACAGGGGAATCCACCGGGGAGCTGTTTTTT.

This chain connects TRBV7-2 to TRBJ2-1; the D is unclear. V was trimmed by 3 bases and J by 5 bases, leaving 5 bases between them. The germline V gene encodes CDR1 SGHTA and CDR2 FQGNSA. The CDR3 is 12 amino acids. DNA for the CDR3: TGTGCCAGCAGCTTTGGAAACAATGAGCAGTTCTTC. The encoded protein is CASSFGNNEQFF.

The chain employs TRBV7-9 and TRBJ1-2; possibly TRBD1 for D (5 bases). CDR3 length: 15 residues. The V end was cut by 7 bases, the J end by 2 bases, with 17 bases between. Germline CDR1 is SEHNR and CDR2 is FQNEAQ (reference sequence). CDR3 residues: CASTYLRDYNYGYTF. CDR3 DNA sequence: TGTGCCAGCACCTACCTCCGGGACTACAACTATGGCTACACCTTC.

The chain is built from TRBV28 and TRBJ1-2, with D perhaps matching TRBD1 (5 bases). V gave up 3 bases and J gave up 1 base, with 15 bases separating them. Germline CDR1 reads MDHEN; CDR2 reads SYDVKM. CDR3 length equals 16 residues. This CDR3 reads CASSLGLNTGNYGYTF. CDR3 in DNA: TGTGCCAGCAGTTTGGGGCTGAATACGGGTAACTATGGCTACACCTTC.

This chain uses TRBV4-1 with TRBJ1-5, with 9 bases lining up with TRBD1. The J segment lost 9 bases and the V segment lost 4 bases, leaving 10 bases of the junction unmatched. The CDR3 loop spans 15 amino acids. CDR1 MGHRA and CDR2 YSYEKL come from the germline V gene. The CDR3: CASSPPGQGFRPQHF. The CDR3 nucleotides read TGCGCCAGCAGCCCACCGGGACAGGGTTTTCGGCCCCAGCATTTT.

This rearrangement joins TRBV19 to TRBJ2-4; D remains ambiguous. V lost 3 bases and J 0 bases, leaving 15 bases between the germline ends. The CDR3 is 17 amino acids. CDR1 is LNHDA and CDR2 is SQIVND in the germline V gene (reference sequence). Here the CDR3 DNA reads TGTGCCAGTAGTATCCTGGGAATCGGGCTAGCCAAAAACATTCAGTACTTC. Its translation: CASSILGIGLAKNIQYF. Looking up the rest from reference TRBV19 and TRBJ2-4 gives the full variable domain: DGGITQSPKYLFRKEGQNVTLSCEQNLNHDAMYWYRQDPGQGLRLIYYSQIVNDFQKGDIAEGYSVSREKKESFPLTVTSAQKNPTAFYLCASSILGIGLAKNIQYFGAGTRLSVL.

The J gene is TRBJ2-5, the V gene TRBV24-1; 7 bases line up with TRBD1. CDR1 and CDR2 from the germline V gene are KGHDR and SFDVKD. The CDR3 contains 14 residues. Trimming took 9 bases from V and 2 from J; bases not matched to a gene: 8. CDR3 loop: CATGERGRQETQYF. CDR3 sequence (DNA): TGTGCCACCGGGGAGAGGGGGCGGCAAGAGACCCAGTACTTC.

In DNA, the CDR3 is TGTGCCAGCAGTAACAGGGGCCCGAGGGGCATTCAGTACTTC. Amino acid sequence: CASSNRGPRGIQYF. V and J are TRBV6-5 and TRBJ2-4, with 7 bases that match TRBD1. With 5 bases clipped from V and 9 bases from J, the junction kept 10 bases outside the gene matches. Germline CDR1 MNHEY, CDR2 SVGAGI. The CDR3 runs to 14 residues.

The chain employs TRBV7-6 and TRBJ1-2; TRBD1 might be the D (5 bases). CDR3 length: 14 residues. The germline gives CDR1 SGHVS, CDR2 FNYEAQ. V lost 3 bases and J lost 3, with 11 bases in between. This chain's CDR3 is CASSFGGSDYGYTF. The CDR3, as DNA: TGTGCCAGCAGCTTCGGGGGTTCAGACTATGGCTACACCTTC.

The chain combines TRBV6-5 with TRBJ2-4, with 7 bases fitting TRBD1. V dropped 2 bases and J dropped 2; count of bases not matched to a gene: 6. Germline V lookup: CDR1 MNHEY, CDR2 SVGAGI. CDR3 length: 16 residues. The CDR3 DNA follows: TGTGCCAGCAGTTACGAGGGGGCCGGGTCCAAAAACATTCAGTACTTC. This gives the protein CASSYEGAGSKNIQYF.

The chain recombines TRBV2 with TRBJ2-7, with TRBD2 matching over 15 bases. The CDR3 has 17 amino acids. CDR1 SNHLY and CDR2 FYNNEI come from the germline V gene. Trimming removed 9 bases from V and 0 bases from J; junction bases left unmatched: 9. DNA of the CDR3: TGTGCCAGATCAGGACTAGCGGGAGGGCCTAGCTCCTACGAGCAGTACTTC. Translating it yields CARSGLAGGPSSYEQYF.